Following are 8 T cell receptor beta chains from one sample sequenced in a study of CD8 T cells in ankylosing spondylitis. The study, taken as a whole, reports: What seemed typical of ankylosing spondylitis blood was a TCR beta motif built from several highly homologous variants.

Each CDR3 protein is one row after TCRdb ran MiXCR on the 5' RACE reads. The profile covers 100,000 or so distinct CDR3 sequences, with approximately 8.9% appearing a single time and over 25% taken by the ten largest. Their antigens are not known. The source material was blood, either unsorted or a sorted T cell fraction (not recorded which). The origin of the receptors is a male donor with ankylosing spondylitis.

The rearrangement uses TRBV20-1 and TRBJ2-1; perhaps TRBD1 as D (5 bases). Germline V lookup: CDR1 DFQATT, CDR2 SNEGSKA (reference sequence). The CDR3 has 18 residues. V was cut by 5 bases and J by 4 bases, with 27 bases left in between. In DNA form, the CDR3 reads TGCAGTGCTCCCCGCAGGGCAGGAGCTACCGGCACTTACAATGAGCAGTTCTTC. Amino acid sequence: CSAPRRAGATGTYNEQFF.

This clonotype was counted ten times or more. The V gene is TRBV12-3 or TRBV12-4, the J gene TRBJ1-1, with unresolved D. This CDR3 spans 15 amino acids. Trimming shortened V by 1 base and J by 1 base, and 10 bases separated the two germline ends. CDR3 loop: CASSLVPNWNTEAFF. The CDR3 DNA reads TGTGCCAGCAGTTTAGTACCGAACTGGAACACTGAAGCTTTCTTT.

This clonotype has a handful of counts. The chain joins TRBV28 to TRBJ1-6; D remains ambiguous. CDR3 length: 14 amino acids. Trimming cost V 4 bases and J 7 bases, with 11 bases left between them. Germline V CDR1 and CDR2: MDHEN, SYDVKM. CDR3 amino acids: CASSSTGLNSPLHF. The CDR3 region has the DNA TGTGCCAGCAGTTCCACCGGGCTGAATTCACCCCTCCACTTT.

This clonotype appeared a few times. This chain connects TRBV20-1 to TRBJ2-7; perhaps TRBD2 as D (6 bases). The CDR3 runs to 14 residues. Trimming took off 5 bases at V and 0 bases at J, with 14 bases between the two ends. Germline V gene data show CDR1 as DFQATT and CDR2 as SNEGSKA (reference sequence). CDR3 coding DNA: TGCAGTGCTTCAAGCGGGCGCGCCTCCTACGAGCAGTACTTC. Amino acids: CSASSGRASYEQYF.

In this sample, this clonotype turned up a few times. The chain couples TRBV12-3 or TRBV12-4 to TRBJ1-3, with D hard to call. CDR3 length: 15 residues. Trimming left V 3 bases short and J 1 base short, with 10 bases between. In nucleotides, the CDR3 is TGTGCCAGCAGTTTCCCGGTCAAATCTGGAAACACCATATATTTT. Amino acids: CASSFPVKSGNTIYF.

A few counts support this clonotype. The rearrangement links TRBV5-5 to TRBJ1-5; 8 positions agree with TRBD1. This CDR3 has 16 amino acids. Unmatched junction bases numbered 7, after V lost 5 bases and J lost 0 bases. Germline CDR1 SGHKS, CDR2 YYEKEE (reference sequence). CDR3 DNA sequence: TGTGCCAGCAGTGAAACAGGGGGAATTAGCAATCAGCCCCAGCATTTT. The encoded protein is CASSETGGISNQPQHF.

This clonotype appeared a few times. The rearrangement uses TRBV11-2 and TRBJ2-7; 7 positions match TRBD2. V trimming: 5 bases; J trimming: 3 bases; junction bases outside the gene matches: 4. Germline CDR1 is SGHAT and CDR2 is FQNNGV. This CDR3 spans 13 amino acids. CDR3 in amino acids: CASSTGRYYEQYV. DNA for the CDR3: TGTGCCAGCAGCACCGGGAGGTACTACGAGCAGTACGTC.

This clonotype was observed at least ten times. V is TRBV7-2 and J is TRBJ2-7, with D hard to call. CDR3 length equals 13 residues. V was pared by 1 base and J by 2 bases, with 6 bases between. Germline CDR1 reads SGHTA; CDR2 reads FQGNSA. The CDR3, as DNA: TGTGCCAGCAGCTTAGGACGGACCTACGAGCAGTACGTC. Its protein is CASSLGRTYEQYV.